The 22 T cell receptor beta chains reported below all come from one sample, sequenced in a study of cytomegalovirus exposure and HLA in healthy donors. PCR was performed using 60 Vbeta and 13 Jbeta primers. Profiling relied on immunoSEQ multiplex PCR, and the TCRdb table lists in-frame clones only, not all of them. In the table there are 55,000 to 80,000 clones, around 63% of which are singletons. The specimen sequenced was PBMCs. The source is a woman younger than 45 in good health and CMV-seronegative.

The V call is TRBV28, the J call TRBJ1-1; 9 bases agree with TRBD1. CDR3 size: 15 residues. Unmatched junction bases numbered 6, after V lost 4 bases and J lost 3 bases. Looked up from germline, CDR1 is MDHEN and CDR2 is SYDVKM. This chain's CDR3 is CASSSTGGWYTEAFF. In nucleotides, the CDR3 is TGTGCCAGCAGTTCCACAGGGGGCTGGTACACTGAAGCTTTCTTT.

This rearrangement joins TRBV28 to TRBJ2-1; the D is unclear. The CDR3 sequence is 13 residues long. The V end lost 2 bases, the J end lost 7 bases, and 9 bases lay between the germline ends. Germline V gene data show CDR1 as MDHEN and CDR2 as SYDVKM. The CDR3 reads CASSLISRNEQFF. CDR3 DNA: TGTGCCAGCAGTTTAATTTCCAGAAATGAGCAGTTCTTC.

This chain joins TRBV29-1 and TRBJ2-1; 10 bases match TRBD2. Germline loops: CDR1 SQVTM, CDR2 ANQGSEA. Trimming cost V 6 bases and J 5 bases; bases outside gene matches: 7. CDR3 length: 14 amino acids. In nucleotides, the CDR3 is TGCAGCGTCTCTAGCGGGGGTAGGCACAATGAGCAGTTCTTC. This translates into CSVSSGGRHNEQFF.

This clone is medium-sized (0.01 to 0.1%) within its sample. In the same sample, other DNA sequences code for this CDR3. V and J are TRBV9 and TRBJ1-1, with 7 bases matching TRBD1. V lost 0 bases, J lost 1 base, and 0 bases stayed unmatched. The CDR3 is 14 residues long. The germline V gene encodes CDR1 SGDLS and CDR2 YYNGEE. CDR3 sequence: CASSVGTGNTEAFF. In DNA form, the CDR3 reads TGTGCCAGCAGCGTAGGGACAGGGAACACTGAAGCTTTCTTT.

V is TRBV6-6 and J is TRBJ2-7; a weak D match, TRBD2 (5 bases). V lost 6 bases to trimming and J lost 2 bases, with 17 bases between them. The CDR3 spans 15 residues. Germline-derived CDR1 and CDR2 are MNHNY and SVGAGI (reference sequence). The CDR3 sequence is CASSRTTRMTYEQYF. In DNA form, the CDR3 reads TGTGCCAGCAGCCGGACCACTAGAATGACCTACGAGCAGTACTTC.

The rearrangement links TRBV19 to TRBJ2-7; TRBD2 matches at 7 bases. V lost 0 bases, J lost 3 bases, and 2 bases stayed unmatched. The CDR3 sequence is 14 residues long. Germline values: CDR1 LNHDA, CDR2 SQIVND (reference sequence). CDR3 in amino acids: CASSIEGGGYEQYF. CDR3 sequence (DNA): TGTGCCAGTAGTATAGAAGGCGGGGGCTACGAGCAGTACTTC.

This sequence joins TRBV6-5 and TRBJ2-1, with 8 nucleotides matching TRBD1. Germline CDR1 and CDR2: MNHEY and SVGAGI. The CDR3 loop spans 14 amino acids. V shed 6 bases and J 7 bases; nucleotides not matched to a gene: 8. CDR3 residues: CASRAGGLVNEQFF. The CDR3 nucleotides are TGTGCCAGCAGAGCAGGGGGCTTAGTGAATGAGCAGTTCTTC.

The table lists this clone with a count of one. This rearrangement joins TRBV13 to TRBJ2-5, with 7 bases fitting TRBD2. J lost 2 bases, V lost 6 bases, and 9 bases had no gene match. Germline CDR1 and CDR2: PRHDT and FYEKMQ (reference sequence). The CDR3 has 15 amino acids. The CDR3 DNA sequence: TGTGCCAGCAGTCGGGGAGCGGGACGGCAAGAGACCCAGTACTTC. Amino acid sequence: CASSRGAGRQETQYF.

The CDR3 reads CASSRGQGGSYEQYF. CDR3 bases: TGTGCCAGCAGCCGTGGACAGGGAGGATCCTACGAGCAGTACTTC. This sequence joins TRBV7-6 and TRBJ2-5; TRBD1 agrees at 8 bases. TRBJ2-7 matches the DNA end more closely, so the J call is doubtful. Germline CDR1 and CDR2: SGHVS and FNYEAQ. The CDR3 contains 15 residues.

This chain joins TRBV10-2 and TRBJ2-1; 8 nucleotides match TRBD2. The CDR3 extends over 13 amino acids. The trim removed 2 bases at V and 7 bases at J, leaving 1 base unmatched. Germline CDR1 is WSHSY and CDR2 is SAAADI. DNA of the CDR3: TGCGCCAGCAGTGAGGCTAGCGGGAATGAGCAGTTCTTC. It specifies CASSEASGNEQFF.

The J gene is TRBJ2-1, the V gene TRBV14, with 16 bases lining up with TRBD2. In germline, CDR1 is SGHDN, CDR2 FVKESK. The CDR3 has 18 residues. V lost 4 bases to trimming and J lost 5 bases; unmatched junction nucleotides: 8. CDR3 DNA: TGTGCCAGCAGCCGTCCCGGGACTAGCGGGGGGGCTAACAATGAGCAGTTCTTC. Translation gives CASSRPGTSGGANNEQFF.

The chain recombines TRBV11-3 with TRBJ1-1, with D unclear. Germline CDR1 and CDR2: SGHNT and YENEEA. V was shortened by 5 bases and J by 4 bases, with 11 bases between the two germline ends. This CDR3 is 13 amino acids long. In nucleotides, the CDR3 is TGTGCCAGCAGCCCCTTTACGGGCACTGAAGCTTTCTTT. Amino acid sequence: CASSPFTGTEAFF.

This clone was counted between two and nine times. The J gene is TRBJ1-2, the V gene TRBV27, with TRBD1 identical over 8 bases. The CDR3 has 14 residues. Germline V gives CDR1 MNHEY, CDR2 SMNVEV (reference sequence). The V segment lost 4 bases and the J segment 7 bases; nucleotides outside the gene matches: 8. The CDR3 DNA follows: TGTGCCAGCAGTTCCGGACAGGGATGGAGTGGCTACACCTTC. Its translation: CASSSGQGWSGYTF.

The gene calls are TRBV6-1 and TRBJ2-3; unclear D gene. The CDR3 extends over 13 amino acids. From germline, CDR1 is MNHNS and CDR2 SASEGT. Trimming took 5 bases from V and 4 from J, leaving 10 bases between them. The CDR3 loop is CASSISESDTQYF. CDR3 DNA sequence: TGTGCCAGCAGTATTTCCGAGTCAGATACGCAGTATTTT.

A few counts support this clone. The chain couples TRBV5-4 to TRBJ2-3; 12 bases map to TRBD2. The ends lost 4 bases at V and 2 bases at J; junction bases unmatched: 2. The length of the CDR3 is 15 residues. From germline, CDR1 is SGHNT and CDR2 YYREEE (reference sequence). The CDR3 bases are TGTGCCAGCAGCACTAGCGGGGGGACCACAGATACGCAGTATTTT. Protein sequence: CASSTSGGTTDTQYF.

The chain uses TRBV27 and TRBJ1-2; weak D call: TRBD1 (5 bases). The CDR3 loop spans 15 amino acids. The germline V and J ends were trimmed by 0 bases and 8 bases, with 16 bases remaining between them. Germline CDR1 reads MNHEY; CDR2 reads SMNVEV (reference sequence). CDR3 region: CASSLSILTDQGYTF. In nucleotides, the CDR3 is TGTGCCAGCAGTTTATCGATCTTGACAGACCAAGGCTACACCTTC.

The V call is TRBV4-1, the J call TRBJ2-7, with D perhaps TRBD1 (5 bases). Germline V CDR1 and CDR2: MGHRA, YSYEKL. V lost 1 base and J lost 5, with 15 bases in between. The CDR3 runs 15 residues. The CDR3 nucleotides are TGCGCCAGCAGCCAAGTCGATAGGGGAATACACGAGCAGTACTTC. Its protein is CASSQVDRGIHEQYF.

CDR3 amino acids: CASSLQGANTGELFF. In nucleotides, the CDR3 is TGTGCCAGCAGTTTACAGGGGGCCAACACCGGGGAGCTGTTTTTT. The rearrangement links TRBV6-5 to TRBJ2-2, with TRBD1 identical over 9 bases. The V segment lost 4 bases and the J segment 2 bases; nucleotides outside the gene matches: 2. This CDR3 has 15 residues. Germline V gene sequence: CDR1 MNHEY, CDR2 SVGAGI.

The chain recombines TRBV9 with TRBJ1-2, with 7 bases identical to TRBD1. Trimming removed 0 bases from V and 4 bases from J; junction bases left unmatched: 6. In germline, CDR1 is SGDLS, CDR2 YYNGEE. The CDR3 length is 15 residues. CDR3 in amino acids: CASSVVAGQLYGYTF. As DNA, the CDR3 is TGTGCCAGCAGCGTAGTTGCGGGACAGCTCTATGGCTACACCTTC.

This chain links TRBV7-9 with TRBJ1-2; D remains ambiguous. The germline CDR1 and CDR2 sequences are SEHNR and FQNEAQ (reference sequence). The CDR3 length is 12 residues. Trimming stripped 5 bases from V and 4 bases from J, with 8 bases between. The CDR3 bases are TGTGCCAGCAGCCCGGAGGGCTATGGCTACACCTTC. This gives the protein CASSPEGYGYTF.

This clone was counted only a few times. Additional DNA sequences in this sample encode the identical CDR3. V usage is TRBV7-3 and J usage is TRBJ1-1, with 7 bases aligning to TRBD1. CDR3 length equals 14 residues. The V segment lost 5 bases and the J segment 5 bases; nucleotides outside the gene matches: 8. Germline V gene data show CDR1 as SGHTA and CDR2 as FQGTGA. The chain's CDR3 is CASSPQGRRTEAFF. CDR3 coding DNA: TGTGCCAGCAGCCCACAGGGGCGGCGGACTGAAGCTTTCTTT.

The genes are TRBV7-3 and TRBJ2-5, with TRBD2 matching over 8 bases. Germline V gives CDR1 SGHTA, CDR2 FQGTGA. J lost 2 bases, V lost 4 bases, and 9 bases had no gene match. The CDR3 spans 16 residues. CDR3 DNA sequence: TGTGCCAGCAGCTCCCGGGGGGGCGGGGGGCAAGAGACCCAGTACTTC. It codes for CASSSRGGGGQETQYF.